This is a list of T cell receptor beta chains from one sample in a study of cytomegalovirus exposure and HLA in healthy donors. The repertoire was sequenced with immunoSEQ multiplex PCR; TCRdb's copy has only in-frame clones and lacks some. The sample yields approximately 260,000 clones, nearly 95% seen once. The specimen was PBMCs. These receptor sequences come from a girl aged 2-10 years in good health and CMV-seronegative. The CDR3 runs from the conserved cysteine through the conserved F or W. A D gene is named only where the DNA matches it firmly. For some rows the clone size is stated as once, few or many, or as a class when expanded; others skip it.

abundance	d_gene	v_gene	j_gene	CDR3nt	CDR3aa
-	TRBD2	TRBV11-2	TRBJ2-7	TGTGCCAGCATCCTCGGGACTAGCGGGGTGTACGAGCAGTACTTC	CASILGTSGVYEQYF
-	TRBD2	TRBV11-1	TRBJ2-1	TGTGCCAGCAGCGGGAGGTGGGGAGGGAGCCCCGCCAATGAGCAGTTCTTC	CASSGRWGGSPANEQFF
-	TRBD1	TRBV14	TRBJ1-2	TGTGCCAGCAGCCAGTCAGACAGGGGGGTCTATGGCTACACCTTC	CASSQSDRGVYGYTF
-	TRBD2	TRBV5-1	TRBJ2-1	TGCGCCAGCAGCTTCCTAGCGGGAGACCTTCCCGATGAGCAGTTCTTC	CASSFLAGDLPDEQFF
-	-	TRBV5-1	TRBJ1-4	TGCGCCAGCAGCTTGGCCGGACAGCCAACTAATGAAAAACTGTTTTTT	CASSLAGQPTNEKLFF
-	-	TRBV6-5	TRBJ2-5	TGTGCCCCCCGCCTGTGGCAGGCACAAGAGACCCAGTACTTC	CAPRLWQAQETQYF
once	-	TRBV27	TRBJ2-7	TGTGCCAGCAGTTTCGGACAGATATACGAGCAGTACTTC	CASSFGQIYEQYF
-	-	TRBV9	TRBJ2-4	TGTGCCAGCAGCGTAGATCCAGGTGGTGGGGCCAAAAACATTCAGTACTTC	CASSVDPGGGAKNIQYF
-	-	TRBV6-5	TRBJ1-2	TGTGCCAGCAGTCCTCCGGGAAGAACTAACTATGGCTACACCTTC	CASSPPGRTNYGYTF
-	-	TRBV27	TRBJ2-4	TGTGCCAGCAGTTCTCTAGCCAAAAACATTCAGTACTTC	CASSSLAKNIQYF
once	TRBD1	TRBV4-2	TRBJ2-7	TGTGCCAGCAGCCCAAGACAGGGGCCCACCTACGAGCAGTACTTC	CASSPRQGPTYEQYF
-	TRBD2	TRBV6-6	TRBJ2-7	TGTGCCAGCAGCCGTACTAGCGGGCCAGCCGAGCAGTACTTC	CASSRTSGPAEQYF
-	-	TRBV19	TRBJ1-5	TGTGCCAGTAGTATAGTGCGCGGGGATCAGCCCCAGCATTTT	CASSIVRGDQPQHF
-	TRBD1	TRBV6-1	TRBJ2-7	TGTGCCAGCAGTGAGGGACAGCCAAGCTACGAGCAGTACTTC	CASSEGQPSYEQYF
-	-	TRBV30	TRBJ2-7	TGTGCCTGGAGTACAGGGGGGGCTCACGAGCAGTACTTC	CAWSTGGAHEQYF
once	TRBD1	TRBV4-1	TRBJ2-1	TGCGCCAGCAGCCAAGAAGGACAGGGTAACAATGAGCAGTTCTTC	CASSQEGQGNNEQFF
-	TRBD1	TRBV6-5	TRBJ1-4	TGTGCCAGCAGTGCGACAGGGGCGGGTAATGAAAAACTGTTTTTT	CASSATGAGNEKLFF